These T cell receptor beta chains were read from a single sample in a study of cytomegalovirus exposure and HLA in healthy donors. Data came from immunoSEQ multiplex PCR; TCRdb stores just in-frame clones and leaves some out. In the table there are 100,000 to 150,000 clones, about 85% of which are singletons. The sample consisted of PBMCs. The receptors derive from a man aged 18 to 35 in good health and CMV-seropositive. Both conserved end residues are part of each CDR3. Fields, in order: J gene, clone size, V gene, D gene, CDR3 protein, CDR3 DNA. D genes are given only for firm matches. Only part of the rows carry a size: once, few, many, or a class if the clone is expanded.

TRBJ2-5 | once | TRBV28 | TRBD1 | CASSQGGAADQETQYF | TGTGCCAGCAGTCAAGGGGGCGCAGCGGACCAAGAGACCCAGTACTTC
TRBJ1-1 | - | TRBV7-2 | - | CASSLISVQAEAFF | TGTGCCAGCAGCTTAATATCAGTCCAGGCTGAAGCTTTCTTT
TRBJ2-3 | - | TRBV25-1 | - | CASSEFRDTVVDTQYF | TGTGCCAGCAGTGAATTTAGGGACACAGTCGTGGATACGCAGTATTTT
TRBJ1-2 | - | TRBV7-6 | - | CASSSHEGSVYGYTF | TGTGCCAGCAGCTCCCACGAGGGCAGCGTCTATGGCTACACCTTC
TRBJ2-1 | - | TRBV2 | - | CASSSDASWSNEQFF | TGTGCCAGCAGTTCAGACGCCAGTTGGAGCAATGAGCAGTTCTTC
TRBJ1-1 | - | TRBV5-1 | - | CASSLASSGVSGAFF | TGCGCCAGCAGCTTGGCCTCCTCAGGGGTGTCGGGGGCTTTCTTT
TRBJ2-7 | - | TRBV5-4 | TRBD2 | CASSRGLAGGDYEQYF | TGTGCCAGCAGCCGTGGACTAGCGGGGGGGGACTACGAGCAGTACTTC
TRBJ1-5 | - | TRBV28 | - | CASSLGYQPQHF | TGTGCCAGCAGTCTAGGTTATCAGCCCCAGCATTTT
TRBJ1-2 | - | TRBV5-6 | - | CASSLGGRNYGYTF | TGTGCCAGCAGCTTGGGGGGCAGGAACTATGGCTACACCTTC
TRBJ2-2 | - | TRBV6-1 | TRBD1 | CASSLTGARTGELFF | TGTGCCAGCAGTCTAACAGGGGCCCGCACCGGGGAGCTGTTTTTT
TRBJ2-7 | once | TRBV5-1 | - | CASSLQGESYEQYF | TGCGCCAGCAGCTTACAGGGAGAAAGCTACGAGCAGTACTTC
TRBJ2-7 | - | TRBV7-9 | TRBD1 | CASSRDRGISYEQYF | TGTGCCAGCAGCCGGGACAGGGGCATTTCCTACGAGCAGTACTTC
TRBJ1-1 | - | TRBV18 | TRBD1 | CASSPTQGGTEAFF | TGTGCCAGCTCACCGACACAGGGGGGCACTGAAGCTTTCTTT
TRBJ2-5 | few | TRBV9 | - | CASSFGDQETQYF | TGTGCCAGCAGCTTCGGGGACCAAGAGACCCAGTACTTC
TRBJ1-3 | - | TRBV29-1 | TRBD1 | CSAQGAGNTIYF | TGCAGCGCGCAGGGGGCTGGAAACACCATATATTTT
TRBJ1-6 | - | TRBV19 | - | CASSFSRVLSNSPLHF | TGTGCCAGTAGTTTTTCGAGGGTGTTAAGTAATTCACCCCTCCACTTT
TRBJ2-7 | - | TRBV29-1 | - | CSVCSYEQYF | TGCAGCGTTTGCAGCTACGAGCAGTACTTC
TRBJ2-2 | - | TRBV21-1 | - | CASSKDHYNTGELFF | TGTGCCAGCAGCAAAGATCACTACAACACCGGGGAGCTGTTTTTT
TRBJ2-7 | - | TRBV6-5 | TRBD1 | CASSYSTGESSYEQYF | TGTGCCAGCAGTTACAGCACAGGGGAATCCTCCTACGAGCAGTACTTC
TRBJ2-2 | - | TRBV4-2 | TRBD1 | CASSQDKGARTGELFF | TGTGCCAGCAGCCAAGATAAGGGGGCGAGAACCGGGGAGCTGTTTTTT